What follows are 6 T cell receptor beta chains derived from one specimen sequenced in a study of T cells after yellow fever vaccination. Each CDR3 protein gets one entry after TCRdb re-called the 5' RACE reads with MiXCR. The sample has 200,000 to 300,000 distinct CDR3 sequences, approximately 3.8% seen once. This specimen was PBMCs, taken 15 days after the yellow fever booster vaccination. These receptors originate from a man aged 18 to 29 who received the YFV17D yellow fever vaccine.

Many counts were recorded for this clonotype. J is TRBJ2-1 and V is TRBV12-3 or TRBV12-4; a weak D match, TRBD1 (5 bases). The CDR3 extends over 13 amino acids. Trimming cost V 3 bases and J 8 bases, with 11 bases left between them. The CDR3 region has the DNA TGTGCCAGCAGTTTCCGGCAGGGTGATGAGCAGTTCTTC. It is translated as CASSFRQGDEQFF.

This clonotype was detected ten times or more. J is TRBJ1-2 and V is TRBV20-1; D is unresolved. CDR3 length equals 11 residues. Trimming left V 5 bases short and J 8 bases short, with 12 bases between. Germline CDR1 DFQATT, CDR2 SNEGSKA (reference sequence). CDR3 region: CSAPAGRGYTF. The CDR3 DNA follows: TGCAGTGCTCCCGCGGGTCGGGGCTACACCTTC.

This clonotype was counted ten times or more. The gene calls are TRBV20-1 and TRBJ1-4; D ambiguous. The CDR3 loop spans 13 amino acids. The germline V gene encodes CDR1 DFQATT and CDR2 SNEGSKA (reference sequence). The V gene lost 1 base and the J gene lost 7 bases, with 10 bases spanning the gap. For the CDR3, the DNA is TGCAGTGCTAGAGGTTGGGGTTCTGAAAAACTGTTTTTT. As protein: CSARGWGSEKLFF.

This clonotype was recorded at least ten times. The J gene is TRBJ2-7, the V gene TRBV30; 12 bases match TRBD2. Germline trimming cut 4 bases from V and 2 bases from J; bases unmatched to any gene: 6. Germline CDR1 GTSNPN, CDR2 SVGIG (reference sequence). This CDR3 comprises 15 residues. CDR3 amino acids: CAWTLAGGNPYEQYF. CDR3 nucleotide sequence: TGTGCCTGGACACTAGCGGGGGGCAACCCCTACGAGCAGTACTTC.

This clonotype was seen repeatedly, ten times or more. The junction differs from germline at one of its ends, possibly a read error. The V call is TRBV7-7, the J call TRBJ2-5; D is unclear. CDR3 length equals 15 residues. Germline values: CDR1 SSHAT, CDR2 FNYEAQ (reference sequence). CDR3 DNA sequence: TGTGCTAGCAGCTTTGGTGGGTCACACCAAGAGACCCAGTACTTC. Amino acid sequence: CASSFGGSHQETQYF.

There are many counts of this clonotype. The chain recombines TRBV20-1 with TRBJ2-3; TRBD2 matches 11 bases. Germline values: CDR1 DFQATT, CDR2 SNEGSKA (reference sequence). J gave up 4 bases and V 1 base, and 4 bases lay outside the gene matches. CDR3 length equals 15 residues. Here the CDR3 reads CSARVGTSGSDTQYF. DNA of the CDR3: TGCAGTGCTAGAGTTGGGACTAGCGGATCAGATACGCAGTATTTT.